The entry that follows covers one T cell receptor beta chain sequence. What it binds is unknown. Primers used in a second PCR of about 7 to 12 cycles were a sample-barcoded 5' primer and a J-beta primer mix. Each cDNA molecule, via a template-switch adaptor with 12 random nucleotides, was tagged. Each sample provided no less than 2.5 million CDR3-containing paired-end reads. TCRdb redid the calling of the 5' RACE reads with MiXCR, one entry per CDR3 protein. The top ten clones hold about 4.1% of a sample with 1.5 million or so distinct CDR3 sequences, around 40% of them seen once. These data originate in a study of blood T cells in healthy people across ages. General study findings and limits: Higher diversity and more naive CD4+ cells were features of long-lived donors, compared to aged donors. Strongly correlated with naive T cell percentage was TCR beta diversity.

This sequence originates from a woman aged 18-29 years in good health. Sequences were obtained from blood.

This CDR3 is CASSEALLLYGYTF. As DNA, the CDR3 is TGTGCCAGCAGTGAAGCGTTACTCCTTTATGGCTACACCTTC. The chain employs TRBV6-1 and TRBJ1-2; D is unresolved. Germline-derived CDR1 and CDR2 are MNHNS and SASEGT. Trimming stripped 0 bases from V and 5 bases from J, with 10 bases between. The length of the CDR3 is 14 residues.